These 2 T cell receptor beta chains originate from one sample sequenced in a study of blood T cell repertoires in COVID-19. Produced via immunoSEQ multiplex PCR; TCRdb's table is partial and in-frame only. The table lists about 270,000 clones, approximately 86% of them singletons. Sequenced input: PBMCs or T cells enriched from blood (not recorded which). The receptors come from a woman aged 25 to 39 who had recovered from COVID-19.

The chain carries TRBV7-8 and TRBJ2-1, with D hard to call. This CDR3 region has 14 residues. Trimming pared 1 base from V and 13 bases from J, leaving 17 bases between. Germline V lookup: CDR1 SGHVS, CDR2 FQNEAQ. The CDR3 region has the DNA TGTGCCAGCAGCTTAGGCCCGCCCCCGGCTAGACAGTTCTTC. Translation: CASSLGPPPARQFF.

V gene TRBV27 combines with J gene TRBJ2-7, with 7 positions matching TRBD1. V shed 6 bases and J 7 bases; nucleotides not matched to a gene: 12. In germline, CDR1 is MNHEY, CDR2 SMNVEV (reference sequence). The CDR3 contains 14 residues. The CDR3 nucleotides are TGTGCCAGCAGCCAATTCCGGGACAGTTCAGAGCAGTACTTC. It specifies CASSQFRDSSEQYF.